A selection of T cell receptor beta chains follows, all from one sample in a study of cytomegalovirus exposure and HLA in healthy donors. Sequencing was performed with immunoSEQ multiplex PCR; in TCRdb, only in-frame clones are kept and a portion is missing. The sample contains over 100,000 clones, around 77% of which appear only once. The sample taken for sequencing was PBMCs. All receptors derive from a male donor in good health and CMV-seropositive. CDR3s include the opening cysteine and the closing phenylalanine or tryptophan. D genes are given only for firm matches. Clone size, where shown, is once, few, many, or a class for clones that have expanded.

V gene: TRBV6-5
D gene: NA
J gene: TRBJ2-7
clone size: NA
CDR3 DNA: TGTGCCAGCAGTTACTCAACAGGGTGGGAGCAGTACTTC
CDR3 protein: CASSYSTGWEQYF

V gene: TRBV11-2
D gene: NA
J gene: TRBJ2-2
clone size: NA
CDR3 DNA: TGTGCCAGCAGCTCGTCGTGGGGTAGCGTGAACACCGGGGAGCTGTTTTTT
CDR3 protein: CASSSSWGSVNTGELFF

V gene: TRBV5-1
D gene: TRBD1
J gene: TRBJ2-3
clone size: NA
CDR3 DNA: TGCGCCAGCAGCTTCACAGGGGGCCAGACAGATACGCAGTATTTT
CDR3 protein: CASSFTGGQTDTQYF

V gene: TRBV7-9
D gene: NA
J gene: TRBJ2-7
clone size: NA
CDR3 DNA: TGTGCCAGCAGCTCTGGACAGCCCTACGAGCAGTACTTC
CDR3 protein: CASSSGQPYEQYF

V gene: TRBV4-1
D gene: TRBD1
J gene: TRBJ1-1
clone size: NA
CDR3 DNA: TGCGCCAGCAGCCCCTCAACAGGGGGGCGAAAGACTGAAGCTTTCTTT
CDR3 protein: CASSPSTGGRKTEAFF

V gene: TRBV27
D gene: NA
J gene: TRBJ2-5
clone size: once
CDR3 DNA: TGTGCCAGCAGCACCTCGGGGGAGACCCAGTACTTC
CDR3 protein: CASSTSGETQYF

V gene: TRBV9
D gene: TRBD2
J gene: TRBJ2-1
clone size: once
CDR3 DNA: TGTGCCAGCAGCGTAACGCGAGCGGGAGACTACAATGAGCAGTTCTTC
CDR3 protein: CASSVTRAGDYNEQFF

V gene: TRBV5-1
D gene: TRBD2
J gene: TRBJ2-5
clone size: once
CDR3 DNA: TGCGCCAGCAGCTTAAGCGGGAGGGCCCGGGAGACCCAGTACTTC
CDR3 protein: CASSLSGRARETQYF

V gene: TRBV7-6
D gene: TRBD1
J gene: TRBJ2-7
clone size: NA
CDR3 DNA: TGTGCCAGCAGCCGGTGGGGGGACAGGGATGAAGAGCAGTACTTC
CDR3 protein: CASSRWGDRDEEQYF

V gene: TRBV19
D gene: TRBD2
J gene: TRBJ2-2
clone size: NA
CDR3 DNA: TGTGCCAGTCTCCGACTAGCGGGAGAGGGCACCGGGGAGCTGTTTTTT
CDR3 protein: CASLRLAGEGTGELFF

V gene: TRBV5-1
D gene: TRBD2
J gene: TRBJ2-2
clone size: NA
CDR3 DNA: TGCGCCAGCAGCTGGTCACCCCCGGGACTAGCGGGAGGGCGGCCCGGGGAGCTGTTTTTT
CDR3 protein: CASSWSPPGLAGGRPGELFF

V gene: TRBV30
D gene: NA
J gene: TRBJ2-7
clone size: NA
CDR3 DNA: TGTGCCTGGAGCGACGGGGGAGGCCACTACGAGCAGTACTTC
CDR3 protein: CAWSDGGGHYEQYF

V gene: TRBV19
D gene: NA
J gene: TRBJ2-1
clone size: NA
CDR3 DNA: TGTGCCAGTAGTAGTCCATGGGACACGGGGTACAATGAGCAGTTCTTC
CDR3 protein: CASSSPWDTGYNEQFF

V gene: TRBV14
D gene: NA
J gene: TRBJ2-2
clone size: once
CDR3 DNA: TGTGCCAGCAGCCAAGTAGGCGGGAACACCGGGGAGCTGTTTTTT
CDR3 protein: CASSQVGGNTGELFF